This T cell receptor (beta chain) emerged from a study of PD-1 blockade in classical Hodgkin lymphoma. The germline gives CDR1 WSHSY, CDR2 SAAADI. The CDR3 spans 15 residues. Trimming removed 6 bases at V and 7 bases at J, with 22 bases between. Regarding the study as a whole: No one has yet defined what causes the repertoire differences, which may be disease activity or prior therapy.

Comment on this clone: Its antigen is undetermined.

The assay was immunoSEQ multiplex PCR, and TCRdb's table has in-frame clones only and misses some. The data contain fewer than 25,000 clones, 88% of them singletons. Specified time point: cycle 4 day 1 (C4D1), after more than five weeks of nivolumab. Every one of the patients relapsed after autologous stem cell transplantation (brentuximab vedotin exposure was variable). V and J are TRBV10-2 and TRBJ2-7; D is possibly TRBD1 (5 bases). The clonotype originates from a human donor with classical Hodgkin lymphoma. The specimen was peripheral blood mononuclear cells (PBMCs), collected before the fourth cycle of nivolumab. This CDR3 reads CASRPPGPLREEQYF. The CDR3 nucleotides read TGCGCCAGCAGGCCCCCAGGGCCCCTAAGGGAAGAGCAGTACTTC.